Sequencing of this T cell receptor (beta chain) was carried out in a study of early T cells in non-severe SARS-CoV-2 infection. Across the whole study: Sequencing was performed on bulk RNA from unsorted whole blood, leaving chains unpaired.

Germline lookup yields CDR1 MDHEN and CDR2 SYDVKM. This CDR3 has 14 amino acids. V lost 2 bases and J lost 3, with 10 bases in between. There are many counts of this clonotype. Researchers attached unique molecular identifiers to individual cDNA molecules. Via MiXCR, TCRdb re-called the 5' RACE reads, giving one row per CDR3 protein. The sample has about 60,000 distinct CDR3 sequences, over 10% seen once; the top ten hold about 4%. The clonotype was recovered from an adult who was a healthcare worker with PCR-confirmed SARS-CoV-2 infection or an uninfected control (not recorded which). This chain joins TRBV28 and TRBJ2-5; D might be TRBD2 (7 bases). Specimen: whole blood. DNA of the CDR3: TGTGCCAGCAGTTTAGCGGGGGCTGAAGAGACCCAGTACTTC. This gives the protein CASSLAGAEETQYF.